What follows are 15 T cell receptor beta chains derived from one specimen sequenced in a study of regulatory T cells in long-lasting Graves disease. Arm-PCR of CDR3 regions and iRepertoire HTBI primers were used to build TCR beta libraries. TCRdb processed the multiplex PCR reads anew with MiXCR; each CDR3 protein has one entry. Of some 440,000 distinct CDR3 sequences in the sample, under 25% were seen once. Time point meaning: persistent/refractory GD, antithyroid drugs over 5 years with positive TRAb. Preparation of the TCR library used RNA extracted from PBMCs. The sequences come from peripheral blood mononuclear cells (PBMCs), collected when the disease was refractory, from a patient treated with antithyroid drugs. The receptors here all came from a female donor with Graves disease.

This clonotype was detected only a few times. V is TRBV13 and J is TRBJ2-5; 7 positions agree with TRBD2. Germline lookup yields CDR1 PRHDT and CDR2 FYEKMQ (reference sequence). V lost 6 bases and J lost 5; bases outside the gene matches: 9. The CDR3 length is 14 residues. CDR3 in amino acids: CASSRGEEYETQYF. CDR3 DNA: TGTGCCAGCAGTCGGGGGGAGGAGTACGAGACCCAGTACTTC. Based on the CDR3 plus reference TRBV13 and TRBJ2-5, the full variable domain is AAGVIQSPRHLIKEKRETATLKCYPIPRHDTVYWYQQGPGQDPQFLISFYEKMQSDKGSIPDRFSAQQFSDYHSELNMSSLELGDSALYFCASSRGEEYETQYFGPGTRLLVL.

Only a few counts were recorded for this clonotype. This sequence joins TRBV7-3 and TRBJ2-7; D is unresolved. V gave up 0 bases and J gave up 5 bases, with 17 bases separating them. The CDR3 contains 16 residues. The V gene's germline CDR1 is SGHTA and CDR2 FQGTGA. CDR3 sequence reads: CASSLTPEVSRHEQYF. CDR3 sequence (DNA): TGTGCCAGCAGCTTAACTCCCGAGGTTAGCAGGCACGAGCAGTACTTC.

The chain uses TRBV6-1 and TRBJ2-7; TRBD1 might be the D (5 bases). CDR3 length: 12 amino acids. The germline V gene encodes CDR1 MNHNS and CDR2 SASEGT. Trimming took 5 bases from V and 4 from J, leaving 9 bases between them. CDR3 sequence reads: CASSRKGYEQYF. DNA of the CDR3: TGTGCCAGCAGTCGAAAGGGGTACGAGCAGTACTTC.

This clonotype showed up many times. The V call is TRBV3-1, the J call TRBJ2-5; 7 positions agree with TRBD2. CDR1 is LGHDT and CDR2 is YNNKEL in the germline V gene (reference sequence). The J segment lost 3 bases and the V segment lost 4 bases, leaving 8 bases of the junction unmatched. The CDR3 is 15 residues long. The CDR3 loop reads CASSPRLAGKETQYF. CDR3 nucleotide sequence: TGTGCCAGCAGCCCCCGACTAGCAGGCAAAGAGACCCAGTACTTC.

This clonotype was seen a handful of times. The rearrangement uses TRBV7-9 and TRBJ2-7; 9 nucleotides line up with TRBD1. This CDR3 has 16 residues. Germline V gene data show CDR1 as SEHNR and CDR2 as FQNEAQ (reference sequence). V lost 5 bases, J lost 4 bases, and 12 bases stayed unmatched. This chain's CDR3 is CASSLRGGTGNYEQYF. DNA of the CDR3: TGTGCCAGCAGCCTTAGAGGGGGGACAGGGAATTACGAGCAGTACTTC. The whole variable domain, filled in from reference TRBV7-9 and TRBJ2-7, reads DTGVSQNPRHKITKRGQNVTFRCDPISEHNRLYWYRQTLGQGPEFLTYFQNEAQLEKSRLLSDRFSAERPKGSFSTLEIQRTEQGDSAMYLCASSLRGGTGNYEQYFGPGTRLTVT.

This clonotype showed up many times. CDR3 sequence (DNA): TGTGCCAGCAGTTTGACGGGGTACTATGGCTACACCTTC. Amino acid sequence: CASSLTGYYGYTF. The chain recombines TRBV28 with TRBJ1-2; D is ambiguous. The CDR3 is made up of 13 amino acids. Trimming shortened V by 3 bases and J by 3 bases, and 8 bases separated the two germline ends. CDR1 is MDHEN, CDR2 SYDVKM, per germline.

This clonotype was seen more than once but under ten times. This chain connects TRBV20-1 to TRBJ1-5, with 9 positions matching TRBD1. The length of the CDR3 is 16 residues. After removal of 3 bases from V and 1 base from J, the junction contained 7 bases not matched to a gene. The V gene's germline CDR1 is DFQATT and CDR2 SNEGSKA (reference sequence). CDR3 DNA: TGCAGTGCTAGGTCTGGGACAGGGTTAAGCAATCAGCCCCAGCATTTT. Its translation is CSARSGTGLSNQPQHF.

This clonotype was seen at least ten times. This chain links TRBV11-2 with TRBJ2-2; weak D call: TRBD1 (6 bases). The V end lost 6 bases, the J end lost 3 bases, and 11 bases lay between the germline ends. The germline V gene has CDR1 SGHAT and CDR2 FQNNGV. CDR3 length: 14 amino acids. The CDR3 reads CASSAGVDTGELFF. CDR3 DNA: TGTGCCAGCAGTGCAGGGGTGGACACCGGGGAGCTGTTTTTT.

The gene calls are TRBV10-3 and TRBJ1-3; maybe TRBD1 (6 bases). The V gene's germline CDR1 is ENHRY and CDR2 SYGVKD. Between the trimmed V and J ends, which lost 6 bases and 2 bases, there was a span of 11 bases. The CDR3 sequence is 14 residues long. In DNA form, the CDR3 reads TGTGCCATCAGCGCAGGGGTTCCTGGAAACACCATATATTTT. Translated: CAISAGVPGNTIYF.

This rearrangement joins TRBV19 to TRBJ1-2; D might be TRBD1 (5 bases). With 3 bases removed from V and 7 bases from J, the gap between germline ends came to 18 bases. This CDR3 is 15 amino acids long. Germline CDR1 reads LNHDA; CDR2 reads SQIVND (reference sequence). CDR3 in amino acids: CASSIGGVGLLGYTF. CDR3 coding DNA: TGTGCCAGTAGTATTGGGGGTGTCGGGCTCCTTGGCTACACCTTC.

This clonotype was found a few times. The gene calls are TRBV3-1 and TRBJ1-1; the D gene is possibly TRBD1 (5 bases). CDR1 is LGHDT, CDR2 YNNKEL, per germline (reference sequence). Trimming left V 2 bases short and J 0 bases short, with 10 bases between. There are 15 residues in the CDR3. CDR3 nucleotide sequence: TGTGCCAGCAGCCAACCCAGGGCCCTGAACACTGAAGCTTTCTTT. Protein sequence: CASSQPRALNTEAFF.

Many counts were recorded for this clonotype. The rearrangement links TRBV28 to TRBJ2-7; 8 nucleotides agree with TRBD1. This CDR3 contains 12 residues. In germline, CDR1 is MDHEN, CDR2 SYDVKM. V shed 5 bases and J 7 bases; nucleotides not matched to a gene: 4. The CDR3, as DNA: TGTGCCAGCAGTAAATACAGGGGGGAGCAGTACTTC. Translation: CASSKYRGEQYF.

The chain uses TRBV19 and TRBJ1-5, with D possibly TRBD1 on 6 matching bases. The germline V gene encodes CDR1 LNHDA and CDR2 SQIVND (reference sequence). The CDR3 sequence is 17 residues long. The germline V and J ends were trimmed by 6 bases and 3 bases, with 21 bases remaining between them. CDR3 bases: TGTGCCAGTAGACCCCGACGGGACAAGTACCCCAATCAGCCCCAGCATTTT. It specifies CASRPRRDKYPNQPQHF.

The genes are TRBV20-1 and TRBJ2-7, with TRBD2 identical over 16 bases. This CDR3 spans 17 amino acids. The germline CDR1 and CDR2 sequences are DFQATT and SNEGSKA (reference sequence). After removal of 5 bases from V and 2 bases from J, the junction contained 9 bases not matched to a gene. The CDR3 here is CSAPGLAGGPPTYEQYF. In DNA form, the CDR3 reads TGCAGTGCTCCGGGACTAGCGGGAGGGCCCCCCACCTACGAGCAGTACTTC.

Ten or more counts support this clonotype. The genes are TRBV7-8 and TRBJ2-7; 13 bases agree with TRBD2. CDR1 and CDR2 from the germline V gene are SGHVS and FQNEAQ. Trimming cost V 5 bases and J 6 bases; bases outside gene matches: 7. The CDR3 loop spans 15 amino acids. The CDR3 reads CASSDAGLAGVEQYF. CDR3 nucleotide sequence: TGTGCCAGCAGCGACGCCGGACTAGCGGGAGTCGAGCAGTACTTC.